This T cell receptor (beta chain) is from a study of siplizumab effects on memory and regulatory T cells. Approximately 100,000 TCR templates per sample were sequenced. Repertoires were generated with immunoSEQ multiplex PCR, while TCRdb's copy carries only in-frame clones and drops some. This table holds approximately 100,000 clones, 94% found once. The germline CDR1 and CDR2 sequences are SNHLY and FYNNEI. The V end was cut by 4 bases, the J end by 0 bases, with 9 bases between. The CDR3 has 14 residues. In the case of this clone: Its antigen is as yet unknown.

General study findings and limits: Roughly 75-96% of proliferating CD4+ or CD8+ clones lacked a naive or memory phenotype that could be assigned.

This chain joins TRBV2 and TRBJ1-1; D remains unclear. The receptor's source is a human donor in good health. Specimen: Tregs sorted from blood. The CDR3 reads CASSVRRVNTEAFF. DNA of the CDR3: TGTGCCAGCAGTGTACGACGGGTGAACACTGAAGCTTTCTTT.